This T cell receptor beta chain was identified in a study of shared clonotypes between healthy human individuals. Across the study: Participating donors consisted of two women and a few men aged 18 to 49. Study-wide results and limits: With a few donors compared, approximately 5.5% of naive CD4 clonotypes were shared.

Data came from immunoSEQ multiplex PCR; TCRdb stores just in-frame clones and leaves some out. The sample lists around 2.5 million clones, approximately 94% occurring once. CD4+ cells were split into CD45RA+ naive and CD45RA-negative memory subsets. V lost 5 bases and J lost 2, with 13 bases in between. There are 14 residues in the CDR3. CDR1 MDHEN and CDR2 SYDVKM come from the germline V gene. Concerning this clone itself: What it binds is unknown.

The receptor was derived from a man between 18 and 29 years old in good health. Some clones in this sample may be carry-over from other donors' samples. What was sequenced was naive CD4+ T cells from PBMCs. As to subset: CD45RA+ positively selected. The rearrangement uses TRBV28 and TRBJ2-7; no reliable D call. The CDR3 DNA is TGTGCCAGCAGTCCCGGTCGGGTGACCTACGAGCAGTACTTC. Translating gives CASSPGRVTYEQYF.